This TCR delta chain was sequenced during a study of γδ T cells in repeated Plasmodium falciparum infection (dated by TCRdb to the early 2020s). Concerning the study at large: The natural-infection arm enrolled Malian children exposed to intense seasonal malaria transmission, compared against age and gender matched Australian children. Four controlled human malaria infections were administered to five malaria-naive U.S. adults over approximately 580 days by bites from P. falciparum NF54-infected Anopheles stephensi mosquitoes. Samples from controlled-infection subjects were taken at baseline, just before selected infections, and 21 days after each infection. Malian gammadelta TCR repertoires were analysed cross-sectionally during no-transmission periods and were analysed longitudinally across acute febrile malaria episodes. The study examined how repeated Plasmodium falciparum infection shapes the human gammadelta T cell repertoire, using natural infection in Mali and controlled human malaria infection. Overall results and qualifications from the work: Generalizability was limited because the Malian cohort was drawn from a small rural village of predominantly one ethnic group. Compared with the repertoires of Australian children, the Vdelta2-negative gammadelta TCR repertoires of Malian children appeared more clonally expanded, less diverse and less shared. Repeated controlled infections appeared to drive waves of new clonotype selection in Vdelta2-negative, largely Vdelta1+, gammadelta TCR repertoires. A highly stable polyclonal repertoire over time and infection, with many inter-individual overlapping TCRgamma sequences, was shown by Vgamma9/Vdelta2+ TCR repertoires. Because the controlled-infection cohort was small, analysis of inter-individual variability in gammadelta T cell responses was limited.

For bulk TCR repertoire analysis, Vgamma9/Vdelta2+ and Vdelta2-negative gammadelta T cell populations were isolated by flow sorting from peripheral blood mononuclear cells. Concerning this clone: Its antigen remains undetermined. TCRdb assigns this DNA the protein of a much larger clone, which departs from its translation at residue 16; this likely reflects a read error, and the protein shown comes from translating the DNA.

Including cysteine and phenylalanine, the CDR3 has 21 amino acids. The entry retains the CDR3 DNA only, 63 bases that are in frame from base 1. As encoded in the germline V gene, CDR1 is TSWWSYY while CDR2 is QGS. Trimming removed 3 bases from V and 3 bases from J; the gene matches leave 20 bases unexplained. The library was produced with multiplex PCR. Instrument on record: Illumina MiSeq. Every sorted gammadelta T cell sample had both its TCR gamma (TRG) and TCR delta (TRD) chains sequenced. As for how the authors treated the data: Clonotype tree plots, accumulated frequency of the top 20 clonotypes, diversity index (DI) and D75 metrics were included in the repertoire analyses. Clone calls in TCRdb were regenerated from the public reads with CATT, after which identical DNA sequences shared one row. TCRdb, not the original authors, processed these V and J calls. Recorded for this sample are over 90,000 delta-chain clones; over 0.9% of them occurred a single time. Around 9.6% of the sample belongs to the ten largest clones.

The specimen sequenced was gamma-delta T cells from blood. The V and J segments used are TRDV1 and TRDJ1; 12 bases in the middle match TRDD3. The TCR comes from a pool of human donors (malaria-infected and uninfected, not separated). The sequenced DNA is TGTGCTCTTGGGGATAATCCTACTTGGGTTGGCTGGGGGATACGCGCCGATAAACTCATCTTT. Translated, it gives CALGDNPTWVGWGIRADKLIF.